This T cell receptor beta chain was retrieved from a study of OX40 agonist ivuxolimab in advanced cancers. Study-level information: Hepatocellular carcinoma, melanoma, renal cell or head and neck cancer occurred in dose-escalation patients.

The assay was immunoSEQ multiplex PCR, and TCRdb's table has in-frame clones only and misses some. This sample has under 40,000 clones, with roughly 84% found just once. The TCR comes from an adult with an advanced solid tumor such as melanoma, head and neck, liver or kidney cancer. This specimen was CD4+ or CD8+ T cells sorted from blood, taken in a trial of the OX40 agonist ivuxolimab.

The CDR3 DNA reads as TGTGCCAGCAGCTCACCTGGGCTCGGGGCCAACGTCCTGACTTTC. Translated, it gives CASSSPGLGANVLTF. The chain carries TRBV6-5 and TRBJ2-6; D unresolved. Germline assignment: CDR1 MNHEY and CDR2 SVGAGI. Trimming removed 6 bases from V and 4 bases from J, with 13 bases in between. This CDR3 comprises 15 residues.